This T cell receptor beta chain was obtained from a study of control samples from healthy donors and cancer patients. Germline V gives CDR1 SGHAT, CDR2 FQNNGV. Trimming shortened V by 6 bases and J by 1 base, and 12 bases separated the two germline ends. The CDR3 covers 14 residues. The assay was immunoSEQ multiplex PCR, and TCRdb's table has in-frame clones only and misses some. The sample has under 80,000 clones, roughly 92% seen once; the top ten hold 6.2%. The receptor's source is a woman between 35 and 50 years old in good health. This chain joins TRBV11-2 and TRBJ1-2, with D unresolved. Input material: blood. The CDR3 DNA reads TGTGCCAGCAGACCGGACGGGTATAACTATGGCTACACCTTC. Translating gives CASRPDGYNYGYTF.